These 13 T cell receptor beta chains originate from one sample sequenced in a study of T cell clonality in common variable immunodeficiency. Study conclusions and caveats: Fewer deletions and N-nucleotide insertions were reportedly seen in common variable immunodeficiency TCR beta sequences.

Antigen specificity for these receptors is unknown. The repertoire was sequenced with immunoSEQ multiplex PCR; TCRdb's copy has only in-frame clones and lacks some. Listed for the sample are about 26,000 clones, none seen a single time. Specimen: peripheral blood mononuclear cells. Receptors were obtained from a human donor with common variable immunodeficiency.

This clone was picked up a small number of times. The read stops 3 residues short of the end of the CDR3; the missing end is completed from the germline J gene. This chain joins TRBV20-1 and TRBJ2-1, with 16 bases aligning to TRBD2. Trimming took 6 bases from V and 7 from J; bases not matched to a gene: 6. The length of the CDR3 is 15 residues. The germline V gene encodes CDR1 DFQATT and CDR2 SNEGSKA (reference sequence). CDR3 bases read: TGCAGTGCCCCGGGACTAGCGGGAGGGTCGAATGAG. Protein: CSAPGLAGGSNE. The complete CDR3 protein is CSAPGLAGGSNEQFF.

This clone came up a few times. Read data end 3 residues before the CDR3 end; the end is taken from the germline J gene. The rearrangement uses TRBV19 and TRBJ1-2; TRBD1 might be the D (5 bases). Germline V gene sequence: CDR1 LNHDA, CDR2 SQIVND (reference sequence). This CDR3 region has 13 residues. V lost 3 bases to trimming and J lost 6 bases, with 11 bases between them. The DNA read from the CDR3 is TGTGCCAGTAGTATCTTCGAGGGGCATGGC. Translating gives CASSIFEGHG. In full, the CDR3 reads CASSIFEGHGYTF.

A word on this clone: The DNA ends 3 residues before the CDR3 does, and the rest of the CDR3 is filled in from the germline J gene. V usage is TRBV18 and J usage is TRBJ2-5, with 9 bases lining up with TRBD1. This CDR3 contains 16 residues. The J segment lost 2 bases and the V segment lost 0 bases, leaving 4 bases of the junction unmatched. Per the germline V gene, CDR1 is KGHSH and CDR2 is LQKENI. The CDR3 DNA, read in part, is TGTGCCAGCTCACCACCGACGACAGGGGGACAAGAGACC. Translating gives CASSPPTTGGQET. The entire CDR3 protein reads CASSPPTTGGQETQYF.

This clone occurred many times. The read falls 3 residues short of the CDR3 end, and the missing part is taken from the germline J gene. The chain joins TRBV5-1 to TRBJ2-3; possible D gene TRBD1, 6 bases. V lost 0 bases and J lost 4, with 15 bases in between. The CDR3 sequence is 16 residues long. Germline assignment: CDR1 SGHRS and CDR2 YFSETQ. The DNA read from the CDR3 is TGCGCCAGCAGCTTGGGTACAGGGCTGCGTGCAGATACG. Its protein is CASSLGTGLRADT. The CDR3 as a whole reads CASSLGTGLRADTQYF.

For this clone: The sequenced fragment ends 3 residues before the CDR3 boundary, so the rest is inferred from the germline J gene. The chain is built from TRBV30 and TRBJ2-2, with D possibly TRBD1 on 6 matching bases. In germline, CDR1 is GTSNPN, CDR2 SVGIG (reference sequence). CDR3 size: 14 residues. Trimming took off 1 base at V and 3 bases at J, with 9 bases between the two ends. This CDR3 reads CAWSGDIHTGELFF. The covered CDR3 bases are TGTGCCTGGAGTGGGGACATTCACACCGGGGAG.

This clone was detected a few times. Read coverage stops 3 residues before the CDR3 terminus; the germline J gene supplies the remainder. V gene TRBV2 combines with J gene TRBJ2-7; the D gene could be TRBD1 or TRBD2 (7 bases each). V lost 6 bases and J lost 3, with 18 bases in between. Germline CDR1 is SNHLY and CDR2 is FYNNEI. This CDR3 spans 15 amino acids. The CDR3: CASRWEGASNYEQYF. The covered CDR3 bases are TGTGCCAGCAGATGGGAGGGGGCGTCAAACTACGAG.

This clone was seen many times. The read stops 3 residues short of the end of the CDR3; the missing end is completed from the germline J gene. This chain joins TRBV4-1 and TRBJ2-5, with TRBD1 matching 11 bases. This CDR3 contains 15 residues. Germline V CDR1 and CDR2: MGHRA, YSYEKL. Unmatched junction bases numbered 7, after V lost 6 bases and J lost 4 bases. This chain's CDR3 is CASRPLGTGGETQYF. The DNA read from the CDR3 is TGCGCCAGCAGGCCGCTTGGGACAGGGGGAGAGACC.

Comments on this clone: The read terminates 3 residues ahead of where the CDR3 ends, so the germline J gene completes it. The chain combines TRBV5-5 with TRBJ2-7; no definite D call. Germline CDR1 SGHKS, CDR2 YYEKEE (reference sequence). The CDR3 is 13 amino acids. V was shortened by 0 bases and J by 3 bases, with 7 bases between the two germline ends. CDR3 DNA, as far as it was read: TGTGCCAGCAGCTTGGAGCCTTTCTACGAG. This codes for CASSLEPFYE. From start to end, the CDR3 is CASSLEPFYEQYF.

This clone was picked up a small number of times. The read is 3 residues too short to cover the CDR3 end, so that end is filled in from the germline J gene. V and J are TRBV30 and TRBJ2-4; 8 bases align to TRBD1. The germline V gene has CDR1 GTSNPN and CDR2 SVGIG (reference sequence). CDR3 size: 17 residues. V shed 3 bases and J 0 bases; nucleotides not matched to a gene: 10. CDR3 bases read: TGTGCCTGGAGAGCCGGGACAGGAGACCTAGCCAAAAACATT. Translation gives CAWRAGTGDLAKNI. The complete CDR3 sequence is CAWRAGTGDLAKNIQYF.

Only a few counts were recorded for this clone. The CDR3 goes on 3 residues after the read ends, and that part is filled in from the germline J gene. The chain is built from TRBV7-7 and TRBJ2-3; 8 bases line up with TRBD2. CDR1 is SSHAT and CDR2 is FNYEAQ in the germline V gene (reference sequence). V lost 5 bases and J lost 2; bases outside the gene matches: 9. The CDR3 is 16 amino acids. Incomplete CDR3 DNA: TGTGCCAGCAGCCCCGGGTGGCGGGAGGTCACAGATACG. Its protein is CASSPGWREVTDT. The whole CDR3 protein reads CASSPGWREVTDTQYF.

In this sample, this clone turned up many times. The read ends 3 residues early relative to the CDR3; the germline J gene fills the gap. The gene calls are TRBV18 and TRBJ1-1, with a tentative D call TRBD1 (5 bases). CDR3 length: 19 residues. Germline V gene data show CDR1 as KGHSH and CDR2 as LQKENI. The germline V and J ends were trimmed by 2 bases and 1 base, with 23 bases remaining between them. The covered CDR3 bases are TGTGCCAGCTCACCATTACCCCTCGGTGCAGGGTCGGGGAACACTGAA. Translating it yields CASSPLPLGAGSGNTE. The whole CDR3 reads CASSPLPLGAGSGNTEAFF.

Many counts were recorded for this clone. The read terminates 3 residues ahead of where the CDR3 ends, so the germline J gene completes it. The V call is TRBV5-4, the J call TRBJ2-1, with 10 nucleotides matching TRBD2. Germline lookup yields CDR1 SGHNT and CDR2 YYREEE (reference sequence). The CDR3 covers 15 residues. V lost 5 bases and J lost 0; bases outside the gene matches: 2. This CDR3 is CASRAGGPSYNEQFF. CDR3 DNA, as far as it was read: TGTGCCAGCAGAGCGGGAGGGCCCTCCTACAATGAG.

There are a few counts of this clone. The CDR3 end is not reached by the read, which stops 3 residues before it; the germline J gene fills it in. The chain uses TRBV2 and TRBJ2-3, with 10 bases lining up with TRBD2. CDR1 SNHLY and CDR2 FYNNEI come from the germline V gene. CDR3 length: 15 residues. The trim removed 3 bases at V and 6 bases at J, leaving 6 bases unmatched. The CDR3 reads CASSDGLAAGDTQYF. The covered CDR3 bases are TGTGCCAGCAGTGACGGACTAGCGGCCGGGGATACG.